This passage covers 8 T cell receptor beta chains from one sample sequenced in a study of T cell responses to AZD1222 COVID-19 vaccine. Sequencing was performed with immunoSEQ multiplex PCR; in TCRdb, only in-frame clones are kept and a portion is missing. The sample yields 180,000 or so clones, approximately 93% seen once. Sample: peripheral blood, taken 28 days after the second AZD1222 dose. These receptors were taken from an adult who received the AZD1222 COVID-19 vaccine.

The rearrangement uses TRBV15 and TRBJ1-1, with D possibly TRBD1 on 6 matching bases. The ends were cut back, 1 base at V and 0 bases at J, with 6 bases in the middle. This CDR3 has 14 residues. CDR1 is LNHNV and CDR2 is YYDKDF in the germline V gene (reference sequence). The CDR3 loop reads CATSRAGVNTEAFF. CDR3 DNA: TGTGCCACCAGCAGAGCAGGGGTGAACACTGAAGCTTTCTTT.

The chain joins TRBV19 to TRBJ1-5, with D hard to call. There are 13 residues in the CDR3. The V end lost 1 base, the J end lost 2 bases, and 3 bases lay between the germline ends. Germline lookup yields CDR1 LNHDA and CDR2 SQIVND (reference sequence). CDR3 sequence reads: CASSIAGNQPQHF. Here the CDR3 DNA reads TGTGCCAGTAGTATAGCGGGCAATCAGCCCCAGCATTTT.

CDR3 sequence (DNA): TGCGCCAGGGACAGGGACTCACCCCTCCACTTT. This encodes CARDRDSPLHF. The chain combines TRBV10-1 with TRBJ1-6, with TRBD1 matching over 8 bases. In germline, CDR1 is WNHNN, CDR2 SYGVQD (reference sequence). Trimming took 9 bases from V and 10 from J; bases not matched to a gene: 2. The CDR3 runs to 11 residues.

This clone has just one count. The chain couples TRBV2 to TRBJ1-2; possible D gene TRBD1, 5 bases. Trimming took 4 bases from V and 4 from J, leaving 13 bases between them. Germline CDR1 is SNHLY and CDR2 is FYNNEI. There are 14 residues in the CDR3. DNA of the CDR3: TGTGCCAGCAGTGGCGGGACCCCCTTCTATGGCTACACCTTC. Translation gives CASSGGTPFYGYTF.

The chain combines TRBV5-1 with TRBJ2-5; D is uncertain. Per germline, CDR1 SGHRS and CDR2 YFSETQ. CDR3 size: 12 residues. Trimming took 4 bases from V and 2 from J, leaving 6 bases between them. The CDR3 is CASSSSQETQYF. CDR3 nucleotides: TGCGCCAGCAGCAGCTCTCAAGAGACCCAGTACTTC.

V is TRBV7-2 and J is TRBJ1-2; unclear D gene. The germline V and J ends were trimmed by 3 bases and 7 bases, with 9 bases remaining between them. The CDR3 is 12 residues long. The germline V gene has CDR1 SGHTA and CDR2 FQGNSA. Here the CDR3 DNA reads TGTGCCAGCAGCTTGAGGCGGGGTGGCTACACCTTC. This codes for CASSLRRGGYTF.

The V call is TRBV5-1, the J call TRBJ2-2, with TRBD2 as a possible D gene (5 bases). Germline V gene lookup returns CDR1 SGHRS and CDR2 YFSETQ. The germline V and J ends were trimmed by 0 bases and 1 base, with 10 bases remaining between them. This CDR3 region has 16 residues. CDR3 sequence reads: CASSLGGGRNTGELFF. The CDR3 DNA sequence: TGCGCCAGCAGCTTGGGCGGCGGGCGGAACACCGGGGAGCTGTTTTTT.

The table lists this clone with a count of one. J is TRBJ1-1 and V is TRBV6-2 or TRBV6-3; D possibly corresponds to TRBD1 (5 bases). V lost 2 bases, J lost 9 bases, and 10 bases lay in between. This CDR3 is 12 amino acids long. Germline V gene data show CDR1 as MNHEY and CDR2 as SVGEGT. The CDR3 loop is CASSYVREQAFF. The CDR3 DNA is TGTGCCAGCAGTTACGTCAGGGAGCAAGCTTTCTTT.